A selection of T cell receptor beta chains follows, all from one sample in a study of early T cells in non-severe SARS-CoV-2 infection. TCRdb independently ran MiXCR on the 5' RACE reads; one entry per CDR3 protein. Of about 70,000 distinct CDR3 sequences in the sample, around 5% were seen once. The source material was whole blood, sampled at baseline. These receptors were obtained from an adult who was a healthcare worker with PCR-confirmed SARS-CoV-2 infection or an uninfected control (not recorded which). The CDR3 runs from the conserved cysteine through the conserved F or W. D genes are given only for firm matches. Part of the rows lack a size; the others show once, few, many or a class for expanded clones.

cdr3_aa	cdr3_nt	cdr3_length	j_call	v_call	d_call	clone_size
CSASRGRAYNEQFF	TGCAGTGCTAGTCGCGGGAGGGCCTACAATGAGCAGTTCTTC	14	TRBJ2-1	TRBV20-1	TRBD2	many
CASRDGLAENEQFF	TGTGCCAGCAGGGATGGACTAGCGGAGAATGAGCAGTTCTTC	14	TRBJ2-1	TRBV7-9	TRBD2	-
CASSFPGTLNTGELFF	TGTGCCAGCAGCTTCCCCGGGACGTTGAACACCGGGGAGCTGTTTTTT	16	TRBJ2-2	TRBV7-3	-	-
CASSFRVDRGTEAFF	TGCGCCAGCAGCTTCCGGGTAGACAGGGGTACTGAAGCTTTCTTT	15	TRBJ1-1	TRBV5-1	TRBD1	-
CASSHPGQGYEQYF	TGTGCCAGCAGCCACCCGGGACAGGGCTACGAGCAGTACTTC	14	TRBJ2-7	TRBV12-3/TRBV12-4	TRBD1	-
CATSRRESWETQYF	TGTGCCACCAGCAGGCGGGAGTCCTGGGAGACCCAGTACTTC	14	TRBJ2-5	TRBV15	TRBD2	many
CASSFLGTNEKLFF	TGCGCCAGCAGTTTTCTTGGGACTAATGAAAAACTGTTTTTT	14	TRBJ1-4	TRBV5-1	-	many
CSAADRENQPQHF	TGCAGTGCGGCGGACAGGGAGAATCAGCCCCAGCATTTT	13	TRBJ1-5	TRBV20-1	TRBD1	many
CSVEGREGISYNEQFF	TGCAGCGTTGAAGGGCGGGAGGGTATCTCCTACAATGAGCAGTTCTTC	16	TRBJ2-1	TRBV29-1	TRBD2	few
CASSPWTGRTEAFF	TGTGCCAGCAGCCCTTGGACAGGGAGGACTGAAGCTTTCTTT	14	TRBJ1-1	TRBV13	TRBD1	-
CSANWVGSPYEQYF	TGCAGTGCAAACTGGGTCGGGAGTCCCTACGAGCAGTACTTC	14	TRBJ2-7	TRBV20-1	-	-
CSAYPSGRFSYNEQFF	TGCAGTGCCTACCCTAGCGGGAGGTTCTCCTACAATGAGCAGTTCTTC	16	TRBJ2-1	TRBV20-1	TRBD2	many